This T cell receptor beta chain was recorded in a study of beta chain features in type 1 diabetes. Study as a whole: Examination spanned 90 million to 140 million sorted cells from all samples. Findings and limits, study-wide: Shortening that was moderate but significant affected the TCRB CDR3s of Type 1 diabetes patients in all four CD4+ subsets. No resolution was reached here on whether HLA type influences TCRB rearrangement.

A heparinised blood draw that averaged about 0.11 L was obtained once from each donor. Cell sorting via CD45RO/CCR7/CD25/CD127/CD95/CD27 was performed to obtain CD4+ naive, central memory, regulatory and stem cell-like memory cells. Every isolated RNA sample was fully reverse transcribed, so sequencing captured expressed TCRB transcripts. The table came from immunoSEQ multiplex PCR; TCRdb's copy has only in-frame clones and leaves some out. The sample shows more than 250,000 clones, roughly 22% of them seen only once. This clone was counted a few times. Antigen specificity is unknown. J lost 4 bases, V lost 6 bases, and 6 bases had no gene match. The germline V gene encodes CDR1 SNHLY and CDR2 FYNNEI. This CDR3 has 14 amino acids.

Sequencing input: naive CD4+ T cells from blood. The clonotype comes from a middle-aged woman with type 1 diabetes. This chain connects TRBV2 to TRBJ2-5; 9 bases are a match to TRBD1. CDR3 amino acids: CASSVDRGIETQYF. CDR3 in DNA: TGTGCCAGCAGCGTCGACAGGGGGATAGAGACCCAGTACTTC.